Listed here are 27 T cell receptor beta chains from one sample, sequenced in a study of T cells after somatic rescue of genetic block. Data came from immunoSEQ multiplex PCR; TCRdb stores just in-frame clones and leaves some out. The sample carries roughly 67,000 clones, about 90% recorded once. The specimen sequenced was peripheral blood mononuclear cells (PBMCs). The receptor source for this set is a man aged 40-55 years.

The chain is built from TRBV6-6 and TRBJ2-1, with a weak D call TRBD2 (6 bases). Germline V gives CDR1 MNHNY, CDR2 SVGAGI (reference sequence). The CDR3 covers 16 residues. V was pared by 6 bases and J by 7 bases, with 22 bases between. For the CDR3, the DNA is TGTGCCAGCAGCCGGTCGACTAGTTCATCTCTAAATGAGCAGTTCTTC. This gives the protein CASSRSTSSSLNEQFF.

This clone was picked up a small number of times. J is TRBJ1-2 and V is TRBV5-1; D not certain. Germline CDR1 is SGHRS and CDR2 is YFSETQ. The CDR3 extends over 16 amino acids. Trimming removed 0 bases at V and 3 bases at J, with 15 bases between. As DNA, the CDR3 is TGCGCCAGCAGCTTGGGACACAGTGGCCTGGACTATGGCTACACCTTC. Encoded protein: CASSLGHSGLDYGYTF.

The V and J genes are TRBV18 and TRBJ1-4; TRBD1 matches at 9 bases. Germline loops: CDR1 KGHSH, CDR2 LQKENI. J gave up 8 bases and V 4 bases, and 5 bases lay outside the gene matches. The CDR3 contains 14 residues. The CDR3 sequence is CASSLTGGEEKLFF. In DNA, the CDR3 is TGTGCCAGCTCACTGACAGGGGGAGAGGAAAAACTGTTTTTT.

The chain employs TRBV9 and TRBJ2-2; unclear D gene. This CDR3 is built from 15 residues. Between the trimmed V and J ends, which lost 0 bases and 4 bases, there was a span of 10 bases. Germline V gives CDR1 SGDLS, CDR2 YYNGEE. CDR3 residues: CASSVGFVSTGELFF. In DNA, the CDR3 is TGTGCCAGCAGCGTAGGATTCGTTAGCACCGGGGAGCTGTTTTTT.

The CDR3 loop is CASSHAPPPRRTDTQYF. For the CDR3, the DNA is TGCGCCAGCAGCCATGCCCCCCCGCCGCGGAGAACAGATACGCAGTATTTT. The V and J genes are TRBV4-3 and TRBJ2-3; no definite D call. The germline V gene has CDR1 LGHNA and CDR2 YSLEER. The V end was cut by 3 bases, the J end by 3 bases, with 19 bases between. The CDR3 runs 17 residues.

The chain links TRBV11-2 to TRBJ2-3, with a weak D call TRBD2 (5 bases). In germline, CDR1 is SGHAT, CDR2 FQNNGV. This CDR3 is 15 amino acids long. The ends were cut back, 2 bases at V and 0 bases at J, with 9 bases in the middle. The CDR3 spells CASSLRGLSTDTQYF. The CDR3 DNA reads as TGTGCCAGCAGCTTACGCGGACTTAGCACAGATACGCAGTATTTT.

This clone was detected only a few times. The CDR3 region has the DNA TGTGCCTGGAGTACCACGGGATTAAATACGCAGTATTTT. This codes for CAWSTTGLNTQYF. The chain is built from TRBV30 and TRBJ2-3, with a weak D call TRBD2 (5 bases). The CDR3 runs to 13 residues. V gave up 2 bases and J gave up 7 bases, with 13 bases separating them. Germline loops: CDR1 GTSNPN, CDR2 SVGIG (reference sequence). The entire variable domain, with the rest obtained from reference TRBV30 and TRBJ2-3, is as follows: SQTIHQWPATLVQPVGSPLSLECTVEGTSNPNLYWYRQAAGRGLQLLFYSVGIGQISSEVPQNLSASRPQDRQFILSSKKLLLSDSGFYLCAWSTTGLNTQYFGPGTRLTVL.

The chain links TRBV7-8 to TRBJ2-7; no definite D call. V was pared by 1 base and J by 3 bases, with 13 bases between. Germline assignment: CDR1 SGHVS and CDR2 FQNEAQ. This CDR3 has 15 amino acids. The CDR3 region is CASSLGVGRHYEQYF. The CDR3 nucleotides read TGTGCCAGCAGCTTAGGTGTTGGGCGACACTACGAGCAGTACTTC.

Only one count was recorded for this clone. In DNA, the CDR3 is TGTGCCAGCAGTTTATCGGATGAAAAACTGTTTTTT. It translates to CASSLSDEKLFF. V gene TRBV28 combines with J gene TRBJ1-4, with unresolved D. The CDR3 covers 12 residues. CDR1 and CDR2 (germline): MDHEN, SYDVKM. V lost 1 base and J lost 6, with 3 bases in between.

V usage is TRBV9 and J usage is TRBJ2-1; D tentatively fits TRBD1 or TRBD2 (5 bases each). Trimming cost V 0 bases and J 7 bases, with 14 bases left between them. The CDR3 contains 15 residues. The germline CDR1 and CDR2 sequences are SGDLS and YYNGEE. As DNA, the CDR3 is TGTGCCAGCAGCGTAGGGCAGGGAGAGTGTAATGAGCAGTTCTTC. This gives the protein CASSVGQGECNEQFF.

DNA for the CDR3: TGTGCCAGTAGTATAGTGGCGGGGTTGAAGTTCTTC. Translation gives CASSIVAGLKFF. The chain couples TRBV19 to TRBJ2-1, with a possible D match to TRBD2 (6 bases). Trimming took off 1 base at V and 14 bases at J, with 12 bases between the two ends. CDR1 and CDR2 (germline): LNHDA, SQIVND (reference sequence). CDR3 length: 12 residues.

The rearrangement links TRBV6-6 to TRBJ2-3; D is unclear. In germline, CDR1 is MNHNY, CDR2 SVGAGI (reference sequence). V dropped 2 bases and J dropped 2 bases, with 14 bases sitting between them. This CDR3 has 16 residues. The CDR3 DNA is TGTGCCAGCAGTTACCTCTTCGGGTCATCCACAGATACGCAGTATTTT. Its translation is CASSYLFGSSTDTQYF.

The J gene is TRBJ1-5, the V gene TRBV25-1, with unresolved D. This CDR3 contains 14 residues. The germline V and J ends were trimmed by 2 bases and 0 bases, with 5 bases remaining between them. The germline CDR1 and CDR2 sequences are MGHDK and SYGVNS. In DNA form, the CDR3 reads TGTGCCAGCAGTGAAGGCGATAGCAATCAGCCCCAGCATTTT. This codes for CASSEGDSNQPQHF.

This chain joins TRBV11-3 and TRBJ2-2; possible D gene TRBD2, 7 bases. CDR3 length equals 13 residues. The V and J ends lost 6 bases and 7 bases respectively, with 12 bases between them. Germline CDR1 is SGHNT and CDR2 is YENEEA. The CDR3 sequence is CASSRGASGELFF. In DNA form, the CDR3 reads TGTGCCAGCAGTCGGGGGGCCAGCGGGGAGCTGTTTTTT.

On this clone: Germline is not matched at one junction end, which may reflect a read error. This chain joins TRBV5-8 and TRBJ1-5; 7 nucleotides agree with TRBD1. This CDR3 is built from 16 residues. CDR1 and CDR2 from the germline V gene are SGHTS and YDEGEE. In DNA, the CDR3 is TGTGCCTGCAGTAACCAGGGGGGACTTAATTATCAGCCCCAGCATTTT. It yields the protein CACSNQGGLNYQPQHF.

This clone has a single count. The CDR3 DNA sequence: TGCGCCAGCAGCCAGGAACAGGGCTCCTACGAGCAGTACTTC. Protein product: CASSQEQGSYEQYF. The genes are TRBV4-1 and TRBJ2-7, with D maybe TRBD1 (6 bases). CDR1 and CDR2 (germline): MGHRA, YSYEKL. The CDR3 runs to 14 residues. V gave up 3 bases and J gave up 0 bases, with 9 bases separating them.

This chain connects TRBV6-5 to TRBJ2-7; D unresolved. Germline V lookup: CDR1 MNHEY, CDR2 SVGAGI. Trimming left V 0 bases short and J 5 bases short, with 5 bases between. This CDR3 spans 12 amino acids. This CDR3 is CASSYSPDEQYF. The CDR3 DNA is TGTGCCAGCAGTTACTCTCCGGACGAGCAGTACTTC.

This clone was detected a few times. V gene TRBV4-3 combines with J gene TRBJ1-5; D ambiguous. V was shortened by 1 base and J by 4 bases, with 14 bases between the two germline ends. Germline V lookup: CDR1 LGHNA, CDR2 YSLEER. The CDR3 totals 16 residues. DNA of the CDR3: TGCGCCAGCAGCCAAGCGATCGGGCTCAGGAATCAGCCCCAGCATTTT. Its translation is CASSQAIGLRNQPQHF.

The chain uses TRBV5-4 and TRBJ2-7; D remains ambiguous. The V gene's germline CDR1 is SGHNT and CDR2 YYREEE (reference sequence). V was cut by 4 bases and J by 0 bases, with 8 bases left in between. The CDR3 totals 13 residues. The CDR3 protein is CASSPTGSYEQYF. In DNA, the CDR3 is TGTGCCAGCAGCCCCACGGGCTCCTACGAGCAGTACTTC.

The chain carries TRBV10-3 and TRBJ1-1; D unclear. From germline, CDR1 is ENHRY and CDR2 SYGVKD. The germline V and J ends were trimmed by 0 bases and 1 base, with 15 bases remaining between them. The length of the CDR3 is 17 residues. The CDR3 sequence is CAISESLPPVTNTEAFF. The CDR3 bases are TGTGCCATCAGTGAGTCGCTTCCGCCGGTTACGAACACTGAAGCTTTCTTT.

The chain recombines TRBV6-5 with TRBJ1-1; the match to TRBD1 covers 8 bases. The CDR3 runs 12 residues. With 6 bases clipped from V and 5 bases from J, the junction kept 2 bases outside the gene matches. Germline CDR1 is MNHEY and CDR2 is SVGAGI. The CDR3 loop is CASSRTGTEAFF. CDR3 in DNA: TGTGCCAGCAGCCGGACAGGGACTGAAGCTTTCTTT.

The chain is built from TRBV10-2 and TRBJ2-6; D perhaps matches TRBD2 (5 bases). This CDR3 region has 13 residues. V was trimmed by 8 bases and J by 0 bases, leaving 5 bases between them. Germline CDR1 and CDR2: WSHSY and SAAADI. CDR3 nucleotides: TGCGCCAGCCGGGACTCTGGGGCCAACGTCCTGACTTTC. The encoded protein is CASRDSGANVLTF.

The CDR3 nucleotides are TGTGCCTGGACCGCCCCAGGGGGGTCCTACGAGCAGTACTTC. This translates into CAWTAPGGSYEQYF. V is TRBV30 and J is TRBJ2-7; D is perhaps TRBD1 (7 bases). This CDR3 is built from 14 residues. V lost 4 bases to trimming and J lost 1 base, with 14 bases between them. The germline gives CDR1 GTSNPN, CDR2 SVGIG (reference sequence).

The rearrangement joins TRBV30 to TRBJ2-7, with TRBD1 identical over 8 bases. The CDR3 contains 13 residues. V dropped 0 bases and J dropped 5; count of bases not matched to a gene: 3. From germline, CDR1 is GTSNPN and CDR2 SVGIG (reference sequence). CDR3 sequence: CAWSVGQGHEQYF. In DNA, the CDR3 is TGTGCCTGGAGTGTAGGACAGGGCCACGAGCAGTACTTC.

The rearrangement uses TRBV5-4 and TRBJ2-7; 10 bases fit TRBD1. Germline CDR1 and CDR2: SGHNT and YYREEE (reference sequence). This CDR3 has 15 residues. J was trimmed by 2 bases and V by 2 bases; bases with no gene match: 4. The CDR3 here is CASSFGGTGAYEQYF. CDR3 in DNA: TGTGCCAGCAGCTTCGGCGGGACAGGGGCCTACGAGCAGTACTTC.

This chain links TRBV14 with TRBJ2-2, with 8 bases lining up with TRBD2. The CDR3 contains 16 residues. With V trimmed by 4 bases and J by 4 bases, 8 bases remained unmatched. CDR1 is SGHDN, CDR2 FVKESK, per germline. CDR3: CASSPLYGRATGELFF. The CDR3, as DNA: TGTGCCAGCAGCCCACTCTACGGGAGGGCCACCGGGGAGCTGTTTTTT. Using reference TRBV14 and TRBJ2-2 for the parts outside the CDR3, the full variable domain is EAGVTQFPSHSVIEKGQTVTLRCDPISGHDNLYWYRRVMGKEIKFLLHFVKESKQDESGMPNNRFLAERTGGTYSTLKVQPAELEDSGVYFCASSPLYGRATGELFFGEGSRLTVL.

The chain carries TRBV5-1 and TRBJ1-4; D not resolved. V was pared by 4 bases and J by 7 bases, with 17 bases between. The germline gives CDR1 SGHRS, CDR2 YFSETQ. The CDR3 has 15 residues. CDR3 bases: TGCGCCAGCAGCCCTACACACGGTTCGGTTGAAAAACTGTTTTTT. Amino acids: CASSPTHGSVEKLFF.